These T cell receptor beta chains were read from a single sample in a study of blood T cells in healthy people across ages. TCRdb redid the calling of the 5' RACE reads with MiXCR, one entry per CDR3 protein. The repertoire consists of 720,000 or so distinct CDR3 sequences, with 40% to 45% occurring once and the leading ten covering around 30%. The specimen was blood. These receptors were collected from a man at least 80 years old in good health. Both conserved end residues are part of each CDR3. The D gene is left open where the match is weak. A row's size may be missing; if present it is once, few, many or a size class.

size: NA; V: TRBV6-6; D: NA; J: TRBJ2-4; CDR3: CASSYEGKNIQYF; DNA: TGTGCCAGCAGTTACGAGGGGAAAAACATTCAGTACTTC
size: few; V: TRBV28; D: TRBD1; J: TRBJ2-5; CDR3: CASVSLGTVETQYF; DNA: TGTGCCAGCGTCTCTTTAGGGACAGTAGAGACCCAGTACTTC
size: many; V: TRBV29-1; D: NA; J: TRBJ2-1; CDR3: CSVESGGPYNEQFF; DNA: TGCAGCGTCGAATCGGGGGGCCCCTACAATGAGCAGTTCTTC
size: NA; V: TRBV20-1; D: TRBD2; J: TRBJ2-3; CDR3: CSAASGGGVDTQYF; DNA: TGCAGTGCTGCTAGCGGGGGGGGAGTAGATACGCAGTATTTT
size: few; V: TRBV15; D: NA; J: TRBJ2-5; CDR3: CATSRDTGQETQYF; DNA: TGTGCCACCAGCAGAGACACAGGCCAAGAGACCCAGTACTTC
size: few; V: TRBV20-1; D: NA; J: TRBJ1-1; CDR3: CSARRRVNTEAFF; DNA: TGCAGTGCTCGCAGGAGGGTGAACACTGAAGCTTTCTTT
size: once; V: TRBV7-2; D: NA; J: TRBJ1-5; CDR3: CASSLATSNQPQHF; DNA: TGTGCCAGCAGCTTAGCGACTAGCAATCAGCCCCAGCATTTT
size: NA; V: TRBV7-3; D: NA; J: TRBJ1-2; CDR3: CASSPTPGRYGYTF; DNA: TGTGCCAGCAGCCCCACTCCGGGTCGGTATGGCTACACCTTC
size: NA; V: TRBV4-1; D: TRBD1; J: TRBJ2-2; CDR3: CASSLTGEAPGELFF; DNA: TGCGCCAGCAGCCTGACAGGGGAGGCACCCGGGGAGCTGTTTTTT
size: many; V: TRBV20-1; D: TRBD2; J: TRBJ2-7; CDR3: CSAKGSPGLAYEQYF; DNA: TGCAGTGCAAAGGGCTCACCGGGACTAGCGTACGAGCAGTACTTC
size: NA; V: TRBV24-1; D: NA; J: TRBJ1-5; CDR3: CATSTNNQPQHF; DNA: TGTGCCACCAGCACGAACAATCAGCCCCAGCATTTT
size: NA; V: TRBV28; D: TRBD2; J: TRBJ2-3; CDR3: CASSPERGGTDTQYF; DNA: TGTGCCAGCAGTCCGGAGCGGGGCGGCACAGATACGCAGTATTTT
size: NA; V: TRBV20-1; D: NA; J: TRBJ1-2; CDR3: CSAVGVGYTF; DNA: TGCAGTGCTGTGGGGGTTGGCTACACCTTC
size: few; V: TRBV12-3/TRBV12-4; D: TRBD2; J: TRBJ2-7; CDR3: CASSLGGEGEQYF; DNA: TGTGCCAGCAGTTTAGGGGGGGAGGGGGAGCAGTACTTC
size: once; V: TRBV20-1; D: TRBD1; J: TRBJ2-2; CDR3: CSAPTDRAENTGELFF; DNA: TGCAGTGCTCCGACGGACAGGGCAGAAAACACCGGGGAGCTGTTTTTT
size: NA; V: TRBV20-1; D: TRBD2; J: TRBJ2-1; CDR3: CSVRATSGGQVLASYNEQFF; DNA: TGCAGTGTCAGGGCCACTAGCGGGGGGCAAGTGCTGGCTTCCTACAATGAGCAGTTCTTC
size: few; V: TRBV11-2; D: TRBD1; J: TRBJ2-1; CDR3: CASSLSTAGTGGEQFF; DNA: TGTGCCAGCAGCTTAAGCACTGCCGGGACAGGGGGCGAACAGTTCTTC
size: NA; V: TRBV20-1; D: NA; J: TRBJ2-1; CDR3: CSATPEGLYNEQFF; DNA: TGCAGTGCCACCCCGGAGGGACTTTACAATGAGCAGTTCTTC
size: NA; V: TRBV13; D: NA; J: TRBJ1-2; CDR3: CASSLRIRDYGYTF; DNA: TGTGCCAGCAGCTTAAGGATAAGGGACTATGGCTACACCTTC
size: few; V: TRBV12-3/TRBV12-4; D: NA; J: TRBJ2-2; CDR3: CASSSRNTGELFF; DNA: TGTGCCAGCAGTTCAAGGAACACCGGGGAGCTGTTTTTT
size: NA; V: TRBV28; D: NA; J: TRBJ2-7; CDR3: CASSPAGTLYEQYF; DNA: TGTGCCAGCAGCCCTGCCGGGACACTCTACGAGCAGTACTTC
size: NA; V: TRBV7-2; D: NA; J: TRBJ2-7; CDR3: CASSLAMASVLYEQYF; DNA: TGTGCCAGCAGCTTAGCGATGGCTAGCGTACTCTACGAGCAGTACTTC
size: many; V: TRBV9; D: NA; J: TRBJ2-1; CDR3: CASSVTSGPNNEQFF; DNA: TGTGCCAGCAGCGTAACGAGCGGGCCCAACAATGAGCAGTTCTTC
size: NA; V: TRBV7-6; D: TRBD2; J: TRBJ2-5; CDR3: CASSFGGGTQETQYF; DNA: TGTGCCAGCAGCTTCGGCGGGGGGACCCAAGAGACCCAGTACTTC
size: NA; V: TRBV5-4; D: TRBD1; J: TRBJ1-6; CDR3: CASSFKTGANSPLHF; DNA: TGTGCCAGCAGCTTCAAGACAGGGGCAAATTCACCCCTCCACTTT
size: few; V: TRBV6-2/TRBV6-3; D: TRBD1; J: TRBJ1-6; CDR3: CASIRQGTASPLHF; DNA: TGTGCCAGCATCAGACAGGGGACGGCTTCACCCCTCCACTTT
size: few; V: TRBV2; D: NA; J: TRBJ2-5; CDR3: CASSGPIVGQETQYF; DNA: TGTGCCAGCAGTGGCCCGATCGTAGGCCAAGAGACCCAGTACTTC
size: NA; V: TRBV7-9; D: TRBD1; J: TRBJ2-7; CDR3: CASSRDPGTGPEQYF; DNA: TGTGCCAGCAGCCGCGACCCCGGGACAGGGCCCGAGCAGTACTTC
size: NA; V: TRBV20-1; D: NA; J: TRBJ2-3; CDR3: CSARVRAVTDTQYF; DNA: TGCAGTGCTAGAGTTCGGGCTGTCACAGATACGCAGTATTTT
size: once; V: TRBV10-3; D: NA; J: TRBJ2-7; CDR3: CAIRPVENAYEQYF; DNA: TGTGCCATCAGGCCTGTCGAAAACGCCTACGAGCAGTACTTC
size: few; V: TRBV5-1; D: TRBD1; J: TRBJ1-2; CDR3: CASSLAGTGGRYTF; DNA: TGCGCCAGCAGCTTGGCCGGGACAGGAGGGCGCTACACCTTC
size: few; V: TRBV3-1; D: NA; J: TRBJ2-3; CDR3: CASSQEGLEDTQYF; DNA: TGTGCCAGCAGCCAAGAGGGCCTCGAAGATACGCAGTATTTT
size: few; V: TRBV6-2/TRBV6-3; D: TRBD1; J: TRBJ2-1; CDR3: CASSLGQGALNEQFF; DNA: TGTGCCAGCAGTTTAGGACAGGGGGCTCTAAATGAGCAGTTCTTC
size: NA; V: TRBV7-6; D: NA; J: TRBJ1-5; CDR3: CAGSGGRNQPQHF; DNA: TGTGCCGGCAGCGGGGGGAGGAATCAGCCCCAGCATTTT
size: NA; V: TRBV12-3/TRBV12-4; D: TRBD2; J: TRBJ2-1; CDR3: CASSSETSGGANEQFF; DNA: TGTGCCAGCAGTTCAGAGACTAGCGGGGGGGCTAATGAGCAGTTCTTC
size: NA; V: TRBV18; D: NA; J: TRBJ2-7; CDR3: CASSPQTRNEQYF; DNA: TGTGCCAGCTCACCACAGACTCGAAACGAGCAGTACTTC
size: NA; V: TRBV6-6; D: NA; J: TRBJ1-5; CDR3: CASSSRTAGNQPQHF; DNA: TGTGCCAGCAGTTCTCGGACAGCGGGCAATCAGCCCCAGCATTTT
size: NA; V: TRBV7-9; D: NA; J: TRBJ2-7; CDR3: CASSLKGISGEQYF; DNA: TGTGCCAGCAGCCTCAAAGGGATATCTGGGGAGCAGTACTTC
size: once; V: TRBV29-1; D: TRBD1; J: TRBJ1-2; CDR3: CSGGTGRNYDYTF; DNA: TGCAGCGGTGGGACAGGCCGGAACTATGACTACACCTTC
size: NA; V: TRBV5-1; D: TRBD1; J: TRBJ2-7; CDR3: CASSSRTGLYEQYF; DNA: TGCGCCAGCAGCTCAAGGACAGGTCTCTACGAGCAGTACTTC
size: NA; V: TRBV5-1; D: NA; J: TRBJ2-1; CDR3: CASSFRQVRDNEQFF; DNA: TGCGCCAGCAGCTTTCGACAGGTTCGGGACAATGAGCAGTTCTTC
size: NA; V: TRBV7-9; D: NA; J: TRBJ1-6; CDR3: CASSLQDWGGRRSPLHF; DNA: TGTGCCAGCAGCTTACAGGATTGGGGAGGGCGACGTTCACCCCTCCACTTT
size: NA; V: TRBV19; D: TRBD1; J: TRBJ1-2; CDR3: CASSWTGHYGYTF; DNA: TGTGCCAGTAGCTGGACAGGGCACTATGGCTACACCTTC
size: NA; V: TRBV18; D: NA; J: TRBJ2-3; CDR3: CASSAGTLGGTDTQYF; DNA: TGTGCCAGCTCCGCCGGGACACTTGGAGGCACAGATACGCAGTATTTT
size: NA; V: TRBV2; D: TRBD1; J: TRBJ2-1; CDR3: CASTRDSYNEQFF; DNA: TGTGCCAGCACCCGGGACAGTTACAATGAGCAGTTCTTC
size: NA; V: TRBV20-1; D: NA; J: TRBJ1-2; CDR3: CSAHDLNYGYTF; DNA: TGCAGTGCTCATGATCTTAACTATGGCTACACCTTC
size: few; V: TRBV6-2/TRBV6-3; D: NA; J: TRBJ2-3; CDR3: CASSAGLDTDTQYF; DNA: TGTGCCAGCAGTGCGGGACTCGACACAGATACGCAGTATTTT
size: NA; V: TRBV20-1; D: NA; J: TRBJ2-5; CDR3: CSAGGAVNQETQYF; DNA: TGCAGTGCTGGGGGAGCCGTTAACCAAGAGACCCAGTACTTC
size: NA; V: TRBV4-2; D: NA; J: TRBJ2-5; CDR3: CASSPDPFQETQYF; DNA: TGTGCCAGCAGCCCGGACCCTTTCCAAGAGACCCAGTACTTC
size: NA; V: TRBV6-2/TRBV6-3; D: TRBD2; J: TRBJ2-2; CDR3: CASSYSLAGGNTGELFF; DNA: TGTGCCAGCAGTTATTCCTTGGCGGGAGGAAACACCGGGGAGCTGTTTTTT
size: few; V: TRBV30; D: TRBD1; J: TRBJ2-1; CDR3: CAWRQTGAKLTNEQFF; DNA: TGTGCCTGGAGACAGACAGGGGCCAAGCTTACAAATGAGCAGTTCTTC
size: few; V: TRBV9; D: NA; J: TRBJ2-1; CDR3: CASSVETAPGEQFF; DNA: TGTGCCAGCAGCGTAGAGACAGCCCCCGGGGAGCAGTTCTTC
size: NA; V: TRBV5-6; D: NA; J: TRBJ2-7; CDR3: CASSLWEWGFYEQYF; DNA: TGTGCCAGCAGCTTATGGGAATGGGGGTTCTACGAGCAGTACTTC
size: NA; V: TRBV20-1; D: NA; J: TRBJ1-1; CDR3: CSARRTNTEAFF; DNA: TGCAGTGCTAGAAGGACAAACACTGAAGCTTTCTTT